This paragraph reports one T cell receptor (beta chain). Germline CDR1 reads SGHDT; CDR2 reads YYEEEE. Trimming shortened V by 4 bases and J by 1 base, and 6 bases separated the two germline ends. CDR3 length equals 14 residues. The assay was immunoSEQ multiplex PCR, and TCRdb's table has in-frame clones only and misses some. The repertoire consists of around 95,000 clones, with about 91% occurring once and the leading ten covering about 0.51%. This sample was taken from a study of OX40 agonist ivuxolimab in advanced cancers. As for the study in general: As their treatment, patients were administered ivuxolimab, an agonistic anti-OX40 (CD134) antibody.

This sample comprised CD4+ or CD8+ T cells sorted from blood, obtained in a trial of the OX40 agonist ivuxolimab. This receptor was identified in an adult with an advanced solid tumor such as melanoma, head and neck, liver or kidney cancer. The V gene is TRBV5-6, the J gene TRBJ2-6, with D hard to call. The CDR3 DNA follows: TGTGCCAGCAGCCTATATTCTGGGGCCAACGTCCTGACTTTC. It specifies CASSLYSGANVLTF.